This T cell receptor beta chain appears in the sequencing data of a study of cytomegalovirus exposure and HLA in healthy donors. The count of this clone is one. Other nucleotide sequences from this sample produce the same CDR3. The CDR3 length is 14 residues. Deletions cut 3 bases from V and 5 bases from J, with 11 bases between. Germline V CDR1 and CDR2: MNHEY, SMNVEV (reference sequence). The PCR made use of 60 Vbeta and 13 Jbeta primers. Produced via immunoSEQ multiplex PCR; TCRdb's table is partial and in-frame only. This sample yields over 150,000 clones, of which about four fifths are seen a single time; roughly 8% belongs to the top ten.

The chain is built from TRBV27 and TRBJ1-5; weak D call: TRBD1 (6 bases). The origin of this receptor is a male donor in good health and CMV-seropositive. The sequenced sample was PBMCs. The CDR3 bases are TGTGCCAGCAGTTTCAGGGGTGGGGATCAGCCCCAGCATTTT. This translates into CASSFRGGDQPQHF.